The clone carrying this T cell receptor beta chain showed up just once. Its antigen is currently unknown. PCR was performed using 60 Vbeta and 13 Jbeta primers. Produced via immunoSEQ multiplex PCR; TCRdb's table is partial and in-frame only. The sample contains 220,000 or so clones, around 73% of which appear only once. These data are taken from a study of cytomegalovirus exposure and HLA in healthy donors. This CDR3 is 15 amino acids long. Germline V gives CDR1 GTSNPN, CDR2 SVGIG (reference sequence). V shed 4 bases, J shed 0 bases, and the junction held 4 bases outside the gene matches. General observations from the study: Altogether, 170 or so TCR beta chains were recorded as cytomegalovirus-associated. Presence/absence analysis assumed near-uniform sequencing depth across donors.

This receptor was identified in a male donor in good health and CMV-seronegative. V and J are TRBV30 and TRBJ1-3; 9 nucleotides line up with TRBD1. Sequencing input: PBMCs. In nucleotides, the CDR3 is TGTGCCTGGAAAATGGGACAGGGCTCTGGAAACACCATATATTTT. Protein product: CAWKMGQGSGNTIYF.